Detailed here is one T cell receptor (beta chain). The target antigen is unknown. This entry comes from a study of vaccination and CD4 T cells after COVID-19. Findings of the study overall: The median proportion of reactive clones detected only post-vaccination in convalescent patients was 85% to 90%. For SARS-CoV-2-reactive clonotypes, the median went from approximately 21 to 40, a nonsignificant increase.

Sequenced with the Oncomine TCR Beta short-read assay was DNA taken from cultured CD4+ T cells. TCRdb independently ran MiXCR on the PCR reads; one entry per CDR3 protein. The table has approximately 20,000 distinct CDR3 sequences, under 55% seen once. Treatment described: roughly ten-day PBMC culture with coronavirus spike peptide pools or control peptides (ViraFEST assay). IL-2 (around 10 IU/ml) and peptide pools (around 9.7 ug/ml) were added to cultures of approximately 2 million PBMCs per well. This TCR derives from a human donor who had recovered from COVID-19. Sequenced sample: CD4+ T cells from blood, cultured in vitro.

The DNA of the CDR3 is TGTGCCAGCAGTCCGGGATTAACCGGGACAGTGACCTACGAGCAGTACTTC. This encodes CASSPGLTGTVTYEQYF. The chain has TRBV11-2 and TRBJ2-7, with 7 bases identical to TRBD1. This CDR3 region has 17 residues. Germline V CDR1 and CDR2: SGHAT, FQNNGV. The V gene end was trimmed by 6 bases and the J gene end by 2 bases; junction bases not matched to a gene: 16.